The TCR beta chain under discussion was sequenced for a study of response to subunit inactivated influenza vaccine. V shed 8 bases and J shed 3 bases, with 14 bases lying between them. This CDR3 has 14 residues. From the RT-PCR reads, TCRdb called clonotypes with MiXCR, one entry per CDR3 protein. The sample has some 640,000 distinct CDR3 sequences, approximately 15% seen once. Source: PBMCs from blood, taken around 15 days before vaccination. The V gene is TRBV12-3 or TRBV12-4, the J gene TRBJ2-1, with D tentatively TRBD2 (6 bases). The clonotype comes from a man over 45 who received an inactivated influenza vaccine. This chain's CDR3 is CASGGLAFYNEQFF. CDR3 coding DNA: TGTGCCAGCGGGGGTCTAGCGTTCTACAATGAGCAGTTCTTC.